The rows below give T cell receptor beta chains drawn from one sample of a study of technical replicates of blood from several donors. Assay: immunoSEQ multiplex PCR; the TCRdb copy retains only in-frame clones and omits some. The repertoire holds 65,000 to 90,000 clones, with 93% as singletons. Material: T cells isolated from PBMCs. The receptors come from a human donor in good health. Both conserved end residues are part of each CDR3. The listing skips clone size in some rows; elsewhere it reads once, few, many or a size class.

len	j_gene	v_gene	abundance	CDR3aa
15	TRBJ2-7	TRBV19	-	CASSLYHGTGDEQYF
13	TRBJ2-3	TRBV5-4	once	CASSLQNTDTQYF
14	TRBJ2-7	TRBV7-3	-	CASSPGQGNYEQYF
14	TRBJ1-5	TRBV2	-	CASSPGNSNQPQHF
16	TRBJ2-3	TRBV28	-	CASSLRALSLADTQYF
14	TRBJ2-7	TRBV19	-	CASSQTPGSYEQYF
14	TRBJ1-1	TRBV2	once	CARGFRGEGTEAFF
14	TRBJ2-1	TRBV7-8	-	CASQEGGSYNEQFF
15	TRBJ1-5	TRBV10-3	few	CATRATGGPNQPQHF
14	TRBJ1-1	TRBV7-9	-	CASTDSNRNTKAFF
13	TRBJ1-1	TRBV11-3	-	CASSAGGNTEAFF
15	TRBJ1-6	TRBV15	-	CATSRVRGGNSPLHF
16	TRBJ2-3	TRBV7-2	-	CASSLTSGSSTDTQYF
16	TRBJ1-5	TRBV18	-	CASSPSGTGLDQPQHF
14	TRBJ1-5	TRBV2	-	CASSETARLQPQHF
17	TRBJ2-4	TRBV7-8	once	CASSRLRGIGSVNIQYF
15	TRBJ2-3	TRBV27	-	CASSLYQGSTDTQYF
15	TRBJ1-1	TRBV19	-	CATGEGEGLNTEAFF
16	TRBJ1-2	TRBV5-1	-	CASRPTGSRGFYGYTF
16	TRBJ1-3	TRBV14	-	CASSQATGISGNTIYF
15	TRBJ1-1	TRBV5-1	-	CASSLRTAMNTEAFF